The present TCR beta chain was sequenced within a study of cytomegalovirus exposure and HLA in healthy donors. The V gene lost 1 base and the J gene lost 0 bases, with 10 bases spanning the gap. This CDR3 has 15 amino acids. Looked up from germline, CDR1 is MGHRA and CDR2 is YSYEKL. Points on this clone: What it binds is not known.

General study results and limits: From TCR beta sequences, most subjects' HLA-A and HLA-B alleles were reportedly predicted accurately. Near-uniform donor sequencing depth was presumed by presence/absence analyses.

The PCR contained 60 Vbeta and 13 Jbeta primers. Repertoires were generated with immunoSEQ multiplex PCR, while TCRdb's copy carries only in-frame clones and drops some. The sample contains approximately 70,000 clones, just over 75% of which appear only once. The V and J genes are TRBV4-1 and TRBJ2-7, with D unclear. Sequencing was done on a sample of PBMCs. The receptor comes from a man over 45 in good health and CMV-seronegative. The CDR3 sequence is CASSQGSANSYEQYF. The DNA of the CDR3 is TGCGCCAGCAGCCAAGGAAGCGCGAACTCCTACGAGCAGTACTTC.